One and the same sample provided the 24 T cell receptor beta chains below, sequenced in a study of T cell repertoires in cytomegalovirus infection. No cognate antigen is known for these TCRs. TCRdb re-called the reads through MiXCR, storing one row per CDR3 protein. The sample lists some 100,000 distinct CDR3 sequences, under 30% occurring once. The source material was CD8+ T cells from cultured PBMCs, sampled from culture after CMV antigen stimulation. The receptor source for this set is a human donor in good health (CMV status not recorded). Some clones in this sample may be carry-over from other donors' samples.

V gene TRBV27 combines with J gene TRBJ1-5; unclear D gene. Looked up from germline, CDR1 is MNHEY and CDR2 is SMNVEV (reference sequence). Trimming shortened V by 3 bases and J by 7 bases, and 13 bases separated the two germline ends. The CDR3 runs to 14 residues. The CDR3 DNA follows: TGTGCCAGCAGTTTTGATCGGGGAAAACAGCCCCAGCATTTT. It is translated as CASSFDRGKQPQHF.

CDR3 nucleotide sequence: TGCAGTGCTAGAGACAACCGGGACACTTCCTCCTACGAGCAGTACTTC. Its protein is CSARDNRDTSSYEQYF. V usage is TRBV20-1 and J usage is TRBJ2-7, with D possibly TRBD1 on 6 matching bases. Germline V gene sequence: CDR1 DFQATT, CDR2 SNEGSKA (reference sequence). The CDR3 has 16 residues. Trimming took 0 bases from V and 0 from J, leaving 15 bases between them.

This chain links TRBV20-1 with TRBJ2-7; D is unresolved. The V end lost 4 bases, the J end lost 0 bases, and 16 bases lay between the germline ends. The CDR3 consists of 15 residues. Per the germline V gene, CDR1 is DFQATT and CDR2 is SNEGSKA (reference sequence). The CDR3, as DNA: TGCAGTGCTATCGACCCTAGGCTAGACTCCTACGAGCAGTACTTC. It specifies CSAIDPRLDSYEQYF.

In this sample, this clonotype turned up a few times. The chain employs TRBV28 and TRBJ2-1; a possible D gene is TRBD2 (6 bases). CDR1 is MDHEN, CDR2 SYDVKM, per germline. The CDR3 spans 15 residues. The germline V and J ends were trimmed by 2 bases and 0 bases, with 8 bases remaining between them. The DNA of the CDR3 is TGTGCCAGCAGTTTAGCGGGATACTCCTACAATGAGCAGTTCTTC. This sequence encodes CASSLAGYSYNEQFF.

The rearrangement joins TRBV12-3 or TRBV12-4 to TRBJ2-1; D is unclear. There are 15 residues in the CDR3. The V end was cut by 3 bases, the J end by 0 bases, with 9 bases between. This CDR3 reads CASSLGITSYNEQFF. The DNA of the CDR3 is TGTGCCAGCAGTTTGGGTATAACCTCCTACAATGAGCAGTTCTTC.

This clonotype has only a few counts. This chain connects TRBV2 to TRBJ1-1, with D perhaps matching TRBD1 (5 bases). In germline, CDR1 is SNHLY, CDR2 FYNNEI. The V end was cut by 7 bases, the J end by 1 base, with 10 bases between. The CDR3 has 13 residues. CDR3 in amino acids: CASMGRRNTEAFF. In DNA, the CDR3 is TGTGCCAGCATGGGGCGGAGGAACACTGAAGCTTTCTTT.

The chain joins TRBV19 to TRBJ2-1, with TRBD2 matching 8 bases. V shed 4 bases, J shed 4 bases, and the junction held 6 bases outside the gene matches. This CDR3 is 15 amino acids long. Germline CDR1 LNHDA, CDR2 SQIVND (reference sequence). CDR3 in amino acids: CASSTTGGPYNEQFF. In DNA form, the CDR3 reads TGTGCCAGTAGTACAACGGGGGGGCCTTACAATGAGCAGTTCTTC.

The V call is TRBV6-2 or TRBV6-3, the J call TRBJ2-7, with D uncertain. The V gene lost 4 bases and the J gene lost 1 base, with 8 bases spanning the gap. The germline CDR1 and CDR2 sequences are MNHEY and SVGEGT. The length of the CDR3 is 13 residues. The CDR3 is CASSLMFSYEQYF. CDR3 in DNA: TGTGCCAGCAGTTTGATGTTTTCCTACGAGCAGTACTTC.

The J gene is TRBJ2-1, the V gene TRBV27; 10 nucleotides agree with TRBD2. This CDR3 spans 15 amino acids. The V gene's germline CDR1 is MNHEY and CDR2 SMNVEV (reference sequence). J gave up 6 bases and V 5 bases, and 7 bases lay outside the gene matches. CDR3 sequence: CASSTQRGGPNEQFF. The CDR3 DNA reads TGTGCCAGCAGTACCCAGCGGGGGGGCCCCAATGAGCAGTTCTTC.

This clonotype was recorded at least ten times. V usage is TRBV7-8 and J usage is TRBJ2-1, with D uncertain. The germline V and J ends were trimmed by 8 bases and 8 bases, with 13 bases remaining between them. This CDR3 comprises 12 residues. In germline, CDR1 is SGHVS, CDR2 FQNEAQ. CDR3 residues: CASWTAEDEQFF. The CDR3 region has the DNA TGTGCCAGCTGGACGGCTGAGGATGAGCAGTTCTTC.

This clonotype was counted only a few times. The J gene is TRBJ2-1, the V gene TRBV7-9, with 7 positions matching TRBD1. The CDR3 covers 16 residues. Germline loops: CDR1 SEHNR, CDR2 FQNEAQ (reference sequence). The V segment lost 5 bases and the J segment 7 bases; nucleotides outside the gene matches: 14. Here the CDR3 DNA reads TGTGCCAGCAGCCCCCGGACAGGAGAAGGGTTTAATGAGCAGTTCTTC. Translated: CASSPRTGEGFNEQFF.

This clonotype was detected only a few times. CDR3 sequence: CASGLPRTGLSGNTIYF. The CDR3 DNA follows: TGTGCTAGTGGTTTGCCGCGGACAGGGCTCTCTGGAAACACCATATATTTT. J is TRBJ1-3 and V is TRBV12-5, with 8 nucleotides matching TRBD1. The CDR3 length is 17 residues. The ends lost 2 bases at V and 0 bases at J; junction bases unmatched: 6. Germline V gives CDR1 LGHNT, CDR2 FRNRAP.

The genes are TRBV7-9 and TRBJ2-3; D is possibly TRBD1 (7 bases). The CDR3 is made up of 16 amino acids. Germline CDR1 SEHNR, CDR2 FQNEAQ (reference sequence). V gave up 1 base and J gave up 2 bases, with 13 bases separating them. CDR3: CASSLGRDSPTDTQYF. The DNA of the CDR3 is TGTGCCAGCAGCTTAGGGCGGGACAGCCCCACAGATACGCAGTATTTT.

This clonotype occurred a few times. The V call is TRBV24-1, the J call TRBJ1-6; TRBD1 aligns across 8 bases. Germline CDR1 reads KGHDR; CDR2 reads SFDVKD. The CDR3 has 19 amino acids. Losses at the gene ends were 3 bases for V and 8 bases for J; bases not matched to a gene: 17. This CDR3 is CATSDLWDRTRDGDSPLHF. The CDR3 nucleotides are TGTGCCACCAGTGATCTCTGGGACAGGACGAGAGACGGGGATTCACCCCTCCACTTT.

The chain is built from TRBV7-3 and TRBJ2-1; D is perhaps TRBD2 (6 bases). Deletions cut 1 base from V and 6 bases from J, with 10 bases between. Germline CDR1 is SGHTA and CDR2 is FQGTGA. The CDR3 totals 14 residues. CDR3 residues: CASSLMVGSNEQFF. The CDR3 nucleotides read TGTGCCAGCAGCTTAATGGTCGGGAGCAATGAGCAGTTCTTC.

This CDR3 is CANSPTGLNTGELFF. The DNA of the CDR3 is TGTGCCAACAGCCCGACAGGGCTGAACACCGGGGAGCTGTTTTTT. The rearrangement links TRBV12-3 or TRBV12-4 to TRBJ2-2; 7 bases match TRBD1. V shed 10 bases, J shed 1 base, and the junction held 9 bases outside the gene matches. This CDR3 spans 15 amino acids.

This clonotype was seen repeatedly, ten times or more. The chain carries TRBV20-1 and TRBJ2-3, with 7 nucleotides matching TRBD2. Germline V CDR1 and CDR2: DFQATT, SNEGSKA (reference sequence). This CDR3 contains 15 residues. With 4 bases clipped from V and 2 bases from J, the junction kept 9 bases outside the gene matches. CDR3 nucleotides: TGCAGTGCTATCCAGCGGGGAGGCTACACAGATACGCAGTATTTT. Its protein is CSAIQRGGYTDTQYF.

The chain links TRBV6-2 or TRBV6-3 to TRBJ1-5; TRBD1 agrees at 7 bases. This CDR3 spans 15 amino acids. V was pared by 5 bases and J by 3 bases, with 7 bases of the junction left unmatched. Germline values: CDR1 MNHEY, CDR2 SVGEGT. Written as DNA, the CDR3 is TGTGCCAGCAGTACTGGGACAGTCCCCAATCAGCCCCAGCATTTT. This sequence encodes CASSTGTVPNQPQHF.

The gene calls are TRBV6-5 and TRBJ1-1; D unresolved. V gave up 0 bases and J gave up 2 bases, with 10 bases separating them. CDR3 length: 15 amino acids. Germline V gene sequence: CDR1 MNHEY, CDR2 SVGAGI. The CDR3 reads CASSYSSRGNTEAFF. For the CDR3, the DNA is TGTGCCAGCAGTTACTCGAGTCGGGGTAACACTGAAGCTTTCTTT.

This clonotype appeared a few times. The chain joins TRBV2 to TRBJ2-1, with 12 bases matching TRBD2. Per the germline V gene, CDR1 is SNHLY and CDR2 is FYNNEI. The CDR3 extends over 14 amino acids. J gave up 8 bases and V 9 bases, and 8 bases lay outside the gene matches. Here the CDR3 DNA reads TGTGCCAGACGAAGACTAGCGGGAGTGGATGAGCAGTTCTTC. Protein product: CARRRLAGVDEQFF.

This chain joins TRBV4-1 and TRBJ2-3, with a possible D match to TRBD2 (6 bases). The CDR3 extends over 13 amino acids. CDR1 is MGHRA and CDR2 is YSYEKL in the germline V gene. Trimming removed 1 base at V and 6 bases at J, with 8 bases between. The CDR3 region has the DNA TGCGCCAGCAGCCAAGTGAGCGGGGATACGCAGTATTTT. This translates into CASSQVSGDTQYF.

This clonotype has just a few counts. The chain couples TRBV19 to TRBJ2-2, with 10 bases matching TRBD1. This CDR3 is 16 amino acids long. Per the germline V gene, CDR1 is LNHDA and CDR2 is SQIVND (reference sequence). With V trimmed by 5 bases and J by 4 bases, 7 bases remained unmatched. This CDR3 is CASSDRGPSGTGELFF. DNA of the CDR3: TGTGCCAGTAGTGACAGGGGGCCTTCGGGCACCGGGGAGCTGTTTTTT.

The chain is built from TRBV6-5 and TRBJ2-5, with 9 bases that match TRBD1. Germline V gene lookup returns CDR1 MNHEY and CDR2 SVGAGI. This CDR3 contains 16 residues. V lost 2 bases and J lost 2; bases outside the gene matches: 6. CDR3 sequence (DNA): TGTGCCAGCAGTTACGTCGGGACAGGGCGACAAGAGACCCAGTACTTC. Protein: CASSYVGTGRQETQYF.

The sample holds a few counts of this clonotype. The V call is TRBV6-6, the J call TRBJ2-1; D might be TRBD2 (6 bases). The V gene's germline CDR1 is MNHNY and CDR2 SVGAGI (reference sequence). The CDR3 is 22 residues long. Trimming shortened V by 0 bases and J by 0 bases, and 27 bases separated the two germline ends. Written as DNA, the CDR3 is TGTGCCAGCAGTTACTCGCCGATGAGCACTAGCAGTAGTCCTAGCTCCTACAATGAGCAGTTCTTC. Translation gives CASSYSPMSTSSSPSSYNEQFF.